Each of the 28 T cell receptor beta chains below was sequenced from the same sample in a study of radiation and T cells in renal cell carcinoma. Time point given: baseline pretreatment blood. Treatment defined: 15 Gy SBRT to primary tumor, nephrectomy 4 weeks later. Sequenced by immunoSEQ multiplex PCR; TCRdb stores in-frame clones only, minus some. The profile shows about 61,000 clones, 78% of them singletons. This material consisted of blood, taken from a patient whose treatment included radiotherapy and nephrectomy. The receptors here all came from a man in his fifties or sixties with renal cell carcinoma.

The chain recombines TRBV6-6 with TRBJ1-1, with TRBD1 matching 8 bases. The CDR3 is 14 amino acids. The V segment lost 6 bases and the J segment 6 bases; nucleotides outside the gene matches: 9. Germline-derived CDR1 and CDR2 are MNHNY and SVGAGI (reference sequence). This CDR3 reads CASSGDRGVAEAFF. For the CDR3, the DNA is TGTGCCAGCAGCGGTGACAGGGGAGTCGCTGAAGCTTTCTTT.

This clone was recorded once. The chain links TRBV18 to TRBJ1-2, with D unresolved. The germline V gene encodes CDR1 KGHSH and CDR2 LQKENI. This CDR3 spans 13 amino acids. Trimming stripped 2 bases from V and 7 bases from J, with 11 bases between. DNA for the CDR3: TGTGCCAGCTCACCAGGAGGAGTCGGTGGCTACACCTTC. Its translation: CASSPGGVGGYTF.

V and J are TRBV7-9 and TRBJ2-3, with D maybe TRBD2 (5 bases). Germline-derived CDR1 and CDR2 are SEHNR and FQNEAQ (reference sequence). This CDR3 has 16 residues. V lost 5 bases and J lost 2, with 17 bases in between. CDR3 protein: CASSATREQITDTQYF. In DNA, the CDR3 is TGTGCCAGCAGCGCAACCCGGGAACAAATCACAGATACGCAGTATTTT.

This clone was counted between two and nine times. The chain has TRBV10-3 and TRBJ2-1; TRBD1 might be the D (6 bases). Trimming took off 2 bases at V and 6 bases at J, with 8 bases between the two ends. CDR3 length: 13 residues. Germline V gene lookup returns CDR1 ENHRY and CDR2 SYGVKD. CDR3 protein: CAISEEQGNEQFF. DNA of the CDR3: TGTGCCATCAGTGAGGAACAGGGCAATGAGCAGTTCTTC.

This sequence joins TRBV7-9 and TRBJ2-3; TRBD2 aligns across 8 bases. The germline V gene encodes CDR1 SEHNR and CDR2 FQNEAQ (reference sequence). The CDR3 totals 18 residues. The trim removed 2 bases at V and 2 bases at J, leaving 12 bases unmatched. CDR3 nucleotides: TGTGCCAGCAGCTTAAACCCCGGTTGGCGGGGGGACACAGATACGCAGTATTTT. Translating it yields CASSLNPGWRGDTDTQYF.

The gene calls are TRBV6-5 and TRBJ2-1; the D is unclear. From germline, CDR1 is MNHEY and CDR2 SVGAGI. This CDR3 is built from 14 residues. Trimming cost V 4 bases and J 0 bases, with 7 bases left between them. CDR3 amino acids: CASSLGSSYNEQFF. Written as DNA, the CDR3 is TGTGCCAGCAGTTTGGGTAGCTCCTACAATGAGCAGTTCTTC.

The chain recombines TRBV10-3 with TRBJ1-1; the D gene is possibly TRBD1 (5 bases). Trimming removed 2 bases at V and 0 bases at J, with 10 bases between. Germline CDR1 ENHRY, CDR2 SYGVKD. There are 15 residues in the CDR3. The CDR3 nucleotides are TGTGCCATCAGTGAGGGCCGGGGGATGAACACTGAAGCTTTCTTT. This gives the protein CAISEGRGMNTEAFF.

The DNA for the CDR3 is TGTGCCAGCAGCTTAGACGCCTCTGACACTGAAGCTTTCTTT. Encoded protein: CASSLDASDTEAFF. This sequence joins TRBV7-6 and TRBJ1-1, with D uncertain. Trimming stripped 1 base from V and 3 bases from J, with 9 bases between. The CDR3 runs 14 residues. Germline values: CDR1 SGHVS, CDR2 FNYEAQ.

The chain's CDR3 is CASRPTGTNEKLFF. The CDR3 DNA is TGTGCCAGCAGGCCCACAGGCACCAATGAAAAACTGTTTTTT. The J gene is TRBJ1-4, the V gene TRBV2; D may be TRBD1 (5 bases). Germline values: CDR1 SNHLY, CDR2 FYNNEI. With 6 bases removed from V and 5 bases from J, the gap between germline ends came to 13 bases. The CDR3 extends over 14 amino acids.

The J gene is TRBJ1-4, the V gene TRBV5-1; D uncertain. The CDR3 runs 15 residues. Germline values: CDR1 SGHRS, CDR2 YFSETQ. Between the trimmed V and J ends, which lost 5 bases and 8 bases, there was a span of 19 bases. The CDR3 protein is CASSPSDGEGEKLFF. The CDR3 DNA sequence: TGCGCCAGCAGTCCTTCGGACGGAGAAGGGGAAAAACTGTTTTTT.

The chain combines TRBV7-9 with TRBJ2-4, with 12 bases that match TRBD1. The V gene end was trimmed by 5 bases and the J gene end by 7 bases; junction bases not matched to a gene: 9. CDR1 is SEHNR, CDR2 FQNEAQ, per germline (reference sequence). The CDR3 loop spans 16 amino acids. Here the CDR3 reads CASSAGTGGLENIQYF. DNA for the CDR3: TGTGCCAGCAGCGCCGGGACAGGGGGCTTAGAGAACATTCAGTACTTC.

J is TRBJ2-1 and V is TRBV7-9, with 7 bases fitting TRBD1. Germline CDR1 is SEHNR and CDR2 is FQNEAQ (reference sequence). The CDR3 is made up of 13 amino acids. V was clipped by 3 bases and J by 9 bases; unmatched bases: 5. CDR3 sequence reads: CASSFATGLEQFF. The CDR3 nucleotides read TGTGCCAGCAGCTTTGCGACAGGGCTTGAGCAGTTCTTC.

This CDR3 is CASSLTDRDPYNEQFF. DNA for the CDR3: TGTGCCAGCAGCCTGACGGACAGGGACCCTTACAATGAGCAGTTCTTC. The V and J genes are TRBV5-4 and TRBJ2-1, with TRBD1 identical over 8 bases. The CDR3 contains 16 residues. CDR1 SGHNT and CDR2 YYREEE come from the germline V gene (reference sequence). The J segment lost 4 bases and the V segment lost 4 bases, leaving 10 bases of the junction unmatched. Full variable domain (rest looked up from reference TRBV5-4 and TRBJ2-1): ETGVTQSPTHLIKTRGQQVTLRCSSQSGHNTVSWYQQALGQGPQFIFQYYREEENGRGNFPPRFSGLQFPNYSSELNVNALELDDSALYLCASSLTDRDPYNEQFFGPGTRLTVL.

This clone was counted once. The CDR3 reads CARLTPWGTNEKLFF. CDR3 DNA sequence: TGTGCCAGGCTGACCCCTTGGGGAACTAATGAAAAACTGTTTTTT. This sequence joins TRBV6-4 and TRBJ1-4; D not certain. Trimming cost V 9 bases and J 1 base, with 15 bases left between them. The length of the CDR3 is 15 residues. The germline CDR1 and CDR2 sequences are MRHNA and SNTAGT.

The chain joins TRBV7-8 to TRBJ1-5; TRBD1 might be the D (5 bases). The CDR3 runs to 17 residues. Trimming took off 0 bases at V and 0 bases at J, with 12 bases between the two ends. CDR1 SGHVS and CDR2 FQNEAQ come from the germline V gene. The CDR3 nucleotides read TGTGCCAGCAGCTTAGCCAGGGCGGCCTTTAGCAATCAGCCCCAGCATTTT. Translating gives CASSLARAAFSNQPQHF.

The chain couples TRBV5-6 to TRBJ1-2; tentatively, D is TRBD1 (6 bases). Between the trimmed V and J ends, which lost 4 bases and 8 bases, there was a span of 18 bases. CDR3 size: 14 residues. Germline CDR1 is SGHDT and CDR2 is YYEEEE. In DNA, the CDR3 is TGTGCCAGCAGCCCTGGGACAACCGGACGAGGCTACACCTTC. Translation gives CASSPGTTGRGYTF.

This rearrangement joins TRBV10-1 to TRBJ2-2; D assignment may be TRBD1 or TRBD2 (6 bases each). CDR1 and CDR2 (germline): WNHNN, SYGVQD (reference sequence). V gave up 5 bases and J gave up 0 bases, with 13 bases separating them. CDR3 size: 16 residues. CDR3 DNA: TGCGCCAGCAGTTCTCAAAGGGGGGCGAACACCGGGGAGCTGTTTTTT. It specifies CASSSQRGANTGELFF.

The chain links TRBV6-1 to TRBJ2-5; D is unclear. The CDR3 is made up of 14 amino acids. V dropped 5 bases and J dropped 7 bases, with 17 bases sitting between them. Per germline, CDR1 MNHNS and CDR2 SASEGT. CDR3 sequence (DNA): TGTGCCAGCAGTCAATTCCAAGACGTGGGGACCCAGTACTTC. It encodes CASSQFQDVGTQYF.

This clone has just one count. This chain joins TRBV9 and TRBJ2-3; maybe TRBD1 (6 bases). Per the germline V gene, CDR1 is SGDLS and CDR2 is YYNGEE. The CDR3 extends over 14 amino acids. V lost 4 bases, J lost 0 bases, and 9 bases lay in between. CDR3 nucleotides: TGTGCCAGCAGCCCAGGGGTAAGCACAGATACGCAGTATTTT. Its protein is CASSPGVSTDTQYF. The entire variable domain, with the rest obtained from reference TRBV9 and TRBJ2-3, is as follows: DSGVTQTPKHLITATGQRVTLRCSPRSGDLSVYWYQQSLDQGLQFLIQYYNGEERAKGNILERFSAQQFPDLHSELNLSSLELGDSALYFCASSPGVSTDTQYFGPGTRLTVL.

The J gene is TRBJ2-2, the V gene TRBV2; no reliable D call. The CDR3 length is 12 residues. Deletions cut 3 bases from V and 3 bases from J, with 2 bases between. Germline V gene data show CDR1 as SNHLY and CDR2 as FYNNEI. The CDR3 sequence is CASSDYTGELFF. Here the CDR3 DNA reads TGTGCCAGCAGTGACTACACCGGGGAGCTGTTTTTT.

The V call is TRBV28, the J call TRBJ2-3, with D possibly matching TRBD1 (5 bases). The CDR3 runs 13 residues. The ends were cut back, 9 bases at V and 2 bases at J, with 12 bases in the middle. Germline V gene lookup returns CDR1 MDHEN and CDR2 SYDVKM. CDR3 amino acids: CASSTGDTDTQYF. The CDR3 nucleotides read TGTGCCAGTAGTACAGGTGACACAGATACGCAGTATTTT. Together with reference TRBV28 and TRBJ2-3, the CDR3 gives the full variable domain: DVKVTQSSRYLVKRTGEKVFLECVQDMDHENMFWYRQDPGLGLRLIYFSYDVKMKEKGDIPEGYSVSREKKERFSLILESASTNQTSMYLCASSTGDTDTQYFGPGTRLTVL.

The chain combines TRBV20-1 with TRBJ2-7; the D is unclear. V was shortened by 6 bases and J by 4 bases, with 10 bases between the two germline ends. The CDR3 runs 11 residues. Germline V gene data show CDR1 as DFQATT and CDR2 as SNEGSKA (reference sequence). CDR3 residues: CSAQDPYEQYF. CDR3 in DNA: TGCAGTGCCCAAGACCCTTACGAGCAGTACTTC.

This clone has only a few counts. V is TRBV19 and J is TRBJ1-1; the D is unclear. Germline V gives CDR1 LNHDA, CDR2 SQIVND (reference sequence). This CDR3 is built from 14 residues. V was trimmed by 0 bases and J by 1 base, leaving 6 bases between them. CDR3 residues: CASSIDTENTEAFF. The CDR3 DNA is TGTGCCAGTAGTATAGATACAGAGAACACTGAAGCTTTCTTT.

This clone was observed a single time. The chain joins TRBV30 to TRBJ1-4; 9 bases match TRBD1. V lost 0 bases to trimming and J lost 7 bases; unmatched junction nucleotides: 6. The CDR3 covers 15 residues. CDR1 and CDR2 (germline): GTSNPN, SVGIG (reference sequence). The CDR3 reads CAWSVGGQGTEKLFF. The CDR3 bases are TGTGCCTGGAGTGTGGGTGGACAGGGGACTGAAAAACTGTTTTTT.

The chain uses TRBV27 and TRBJ2-3, with 12 bases matching TRBD2. Germline loops: CDR1 MNHEY, CDR2 SMNVEV (reference sequence). The CDR3 length is 15 residues. V shed 6 bases and J 4 bases; nucleotides not matched to a gene: 5. The CDR3 spells CASRWTSGASDTQYF. The CDR3 region has the DNA TGTGCCAGCAGGTGGACTAGCGGGGCTTCAGATACGCAGTATTTT.

The chain is built from TRBV28 and TRBJ1-4, with no clear D. The CDR3 loop spans 14 amino acids. Per germline, CDR1 MDHEN and CDR2 SYDVKM. The V gene lost 10 bases and the J gene lost 0 bases, with 12 bases spanning the gap. CDR3 loop: CATTGLPTNEKLFF. Written as DNA, the CDR3 is TGTGCCACAACGGGCCTCCCAACTAATGAAAAACTGTTTTTT.

In DNA form, the CDR3 reads TGTGCCAGTAGTTCCCGGGACAGGGGCTACGAGCAGTACGTC. This gives the protein CASSSRDRGYEQYV. The gene calls are TRBV19 and TRBJ2-7, with 10 positions matching TRBD1. Looked up from germline, CDR1 is LNHDA and CDR2 is SQIVND (reference sequence). Germline trimming cut 5 bases from V and 3 bases from J; bases unmatched to any gene: 4. The CDR3 spans 14 residues.

The chain links TRBV6-6 to TRBJ2-7, with D tentatively TRBD1 (6 bases). With 0 bases removed from V and 1 base from J, the gap between germline ends came to 10 bases. The CDR3 sequence is 15 residues long. Germline CDR1 and CDR2: MNHNY and SVGAGI (reference sequence). CDR3 residues: CASSYSRDNSYEQYF. CDR3 bases: TGTGCCAGCAGTTACTCGAGGGACAATTCCTACGAGCAGTACTTC.